The sequence of this T cell receptor beta chain was determined in a study of T cell clonotyping in hematopoietic cell transplantation. Whole-study findings and limits: Recipient TCR diversity dropped after transplant; expanded clonotypes rose from day 30 to 180.

In the case of this clone: The antigen remains unidentified.

The repertoire was sequenced with immunoSEQ multiplex PCR; TCRdb's copy has only in-frame clones and lacks some. The repertoire holds about 13,000 clones, with roughly 90% as singletons. Source material: peripheral blood mononuclear cells. The receptor's source is a man aged 25-40 years in good health. Some clones in this sample may be carry-over from other donors' samples.

The CDR3 DNA sequence: TGTGCCAGCATGAGGACAATGGAACACAATCAGCCCCAGCATTTT. Protein: CASMRTMEHNQPQHF. The rearrangement uses TRBV6-1 and TRBJ1-5; a weak D match, TRBD1 (5 bases). Germline loops: CDR1 MNHNS, CDR2 SASEGT. V was trimmed by 7 bases and J by 3 bases, leaving 16 bases between them. The CDR3 length is 15 residues.